These T cell receptor beta chains were read from a single sample in a study of shared clonotypes between healthy human individuals. Repertoires were generated with immunoSEQ multiplex PCR, while TCRdb's copy carries only in-frame clones and drops some. The sample has under 600,000 clones; around 80% are singletons. Source material: PBMCs. The origin of the receptors is a woman aged 40 to 50 in good health. Some clones in this sample may be carry-over from other donors' samples. The CDR3 runs from the conserved cysteine through the conserved F or W. The order of the fields is V gene, J gene, D gene, clone size, CDR3 protein, CDR3 DNA. D genes are given only for firm matches. The size entry is marked missing in some rows and otherwise reads once, few, many or a size class.

>TRBV7-2|TRBJ2-2|-|-
CASSLRMGMAGELFF
TGTGCCAGCAGCCTCCGGATGGGTATGGCCGGGGAGCTGTTTTTT
>TRBV28|TRBJ1-1|TRBD1|few
CASSRQGNTEAFF
TGTGCCAGCAGTAGACAGGGGAACACTGAAGCTTTCTTT
>TRBV18|TRBJ2-1|TRBD1|-
CASSPRQGALVDEQFF
TGTGCCAGCTCACCAAGACAGGGGGCATTGGTCGATGAGCAGTTCTTC
>TRBV5-4|TRBJ1-1|-|-
CASSLARGNTEAFF
TGTGCCAGCAGCTTGGCTCGGGGGAACACTGAAGCTTTCTTT
>TRBV9|TRBJ1-2|-|-
CASSVATVDVGYTF
TGTGCCAGCAGCGTAGCGACAGTTGACGTCGGCTACACCTTC
>TRBV4-2|TRBJ2-6|-|-
CASSHPGGGYSGANVLTF
TGTGCCAGCAGCCACCCTGGAGGGGGGTACTCTGGGGCCAACGTCCTGACTTTC
>TRBV6-5|TRBJ1-2|-|-
CASSYSPYYGYTF
TGTGCCAGCAGTTACTCCCCCTACTATGGCTACACCTTC
>TRBV28|TRBJ1-1|-|-
CASSTPRGSEAFF
TGTGCCAGCAGTACTCCCAGGGGATCTGAAGCTTTCTTT
>TRBV30|TRBJ1-1|-|once
CAWSPDLNTEAFF
TGTGCCTGGAGTCCGGATCTGAACACTGAAGCTTTCTTT
>TRBV27|TRBJ1-4|-|-
CASSRKSLGTNEKLFF
TGTGCCAGCAGTCGTAAGTCCCTTGGTACTAATGAAAAACTGTTTTTT
>TRBV28|TRBJ1-5|-|-
CASSPQSGQPQHF
TGTGCCAGCAGCCCACAAAGCGGACAGCCCCAGCATTTT
>TRBV10-2|TRBJ2-7|-|-
CASSDPRQARYEQYF
TGCGCCAGCAGTGATCCAAGACAGGCAAGGTACGAGCAGTACTTC
>TRBV27|TRBJ2-7|-|-
CASSLRAGVPSYEQYF
TGTGCCAGCAGTTTAAGGGCCGGCGTGCCCTCCTACGAGCAGTACTTC
>TRBV18|TRBJ1-3|-|-
CASSAQSGASSGNTIYF
TGTGCCAGCTCAGCACAGTCAGGGGCGTCCTCTGGAAACACCATATATTTT
>TRBV30|TRBJ2-5|-|-
CAWSGGRDPKETQYF
TGTGCCTGGAGTGGGGGCCGGGACCCAAAAGAGACCCAGTACTTC
>TRBV7-8|TRBJ2-3|-|-
CASSLVRWGLTTDTQYF
TGTGCCAGCAGCTTAGTTCGGTGGGGGCTCACAACAGATACGCAGTATTTT
>TRBV5-8|TRBJ1-4|-|few
CASSAGTWDEKLFF
TGTGCCAGCAGCGCCGGGACATGGGATGAAAAACTGTTTTTT
>TRBV10-2|TRBJ2-3|TRBD2|-
CASSTGRGTDTQYF
TGCGCCAGCAGTACCGGGAGGGGCACAGATACGCAGTATTTT
>TRBV7-8|TRBJ2-4|-|-
CASGPDKNIQYF
TGTGCCAGCGGGCCCGATAAAAACATTCAGTACTTC
>TRBV14|TRBJ1-1|TRBD1|few
CASSQLRGLEAFF
TGTGCCAGCAGCCAACTCAGGGGGTTGGAAGCTTTCTTT
>TRBV28|TRBJ2-7|-|-
CASSLTVTYEQYF
TGTGCCAGCAGTTTAACAGTCACCTACGAGCAGTACTTC
>TRBV10-3|TRBJ1-5|-|-
CATNPGFEQPQHF
TGTGCCACCAACCCAGGGTTCGAACAGCCCCAGCATTTT
>TRBV30|TRBJ1-5|-|-
CAWSQGLGQPQHF
TGTGCCTGGAGCCAGGGTTTGGGGCAGCCCCAGCATTTT
>TRBV10-3|TRBJ2-5|TRBD1|-
CAIGGTGAETQYF
TGTGCCATCGGGGGGACAGGAGCAGAGACCCAGTACTTC
>TRBV5-6|TRBJ2-5|TRBD1|-
CASSFPKQGARETQYF
TGTGCCAGCAGCTTCCCGAAACAGGGGGCGCGGGAGACCCAGTACTTC
>TRBV27|TRBJ2-2|TRBD1|-
CASSHGTGTTPGELFF
TGTGCCAGCAGTCACGGGACAGGGACCACACCGGGGGAGCTGTTTTTT
>TRBV6-1|TRBJ1-2|-|few
CASRALSQGYSGYTF
TGTGCCAGCAGGGCCCTAAGTCAGGGCTACAGTGGCTACACCTTC
>TRBV5-1|TRBJ2-1|-|-
CASSSSGPPYNEQFF
TGCGCCAGCAGCTCCTCGGGACCCCCCTACAATGAGCAGTTCTTC
>TRBV2|TRBJ1-5|TRBD1|-
CASSADRVRNQPQHF
TGTGCCAGCAGTGCCGACAGGGTACGGAATCAGCCCCAGCATTTT
>TRBV11-1|TRBJ2-6|-|-
CASSGYGVVSGANVLTF
TGTGCCAGCAGTGGATACGGGGTGGTCTCTGGGGCCAACGTCCTGACTTTC
>TRBV27|TRBJ2-7|-|-
CASSLRTGPVSEQYF
TGTGCCAGCAGTTTAAGGACTGGCCCGGTTAGCGAGCAGTACTTC
>TRBV5-4|TRBJ2-6|-|-
CASSETPMGGGNVLTF
TGTGCCAGCAGCGAAACCCCCATGGGTGGTGGCAACGTCCTGACTTTC
>TRBV19|TRBJ2-7|-|-
CASSISQGPYEQYF
TGTGCCAGTAGTATATCTCAGGGACCCTACGAGCAGTACTTC
>TRBV5-6|TRBJ2-7|-|-
CASSLGWGNYEQYF
TGTGCCAGCAGCTTGGGTTGGGGTAACTACGAGCAGTACTTC
>TRBV19|TRBJ2-7|-|-
CASSMSGSKYEQYF
TGTGCCAGTAGTATGTCCGGGAGCAAATACGAGCAGTACTTC
>TRBV2|TRBJ1-4|TRBD1|once
CASSASGQGAANEKLFF
TGTGCCAGCAGTGCCAGCGGACAGGGGGCGGCTAATGAAAAACTGTTTTTT
>TRBV6-1|TRBJ2-1|TRBD1|-
CASSVLGTAYNEQFF
TGTGCCAGCAGTGTCCTGGGGACAGCTTACAATGAGCAGTTCTTC
>TRBV28|TRBJ1-2|TRBD1|-
CASHDPGQGYGYTF
TGTGCCAGCCACGACCCAGGACAGGGCTATGGCTACACCTTC
>TRBV7-3|TRBJ2-1|-|-
CASSQQRSSYNEQFF
TGTGCCAGCAGCCAGCAGCGCAGCTCCTACAATGAGCAGTTCTTC
>TRBV19|TRBJ2-7|TRBD2|-
CASSAHGLAGGNYEQYF
TGTGCCAGCAGTGCGCACGGACTAGCGGGAGGGAACTACGAGCAGTACTTC
>TRBV5-1|TRBJ1-1|-|-
CASSLSRVNTEAFF
TGCGCCAGCAGCTTGAGCAGGGTGAACACTGAAGCTTTCTTT
>TRBV13|TRBJ2-3|TRBD1|-
CASSSIRGPGDTQYF
TGTGCCAGCAGCTCCATCAGGGGGCCTGGAGATACGCAGTATTTT
>TRBV27|TRBJ2-7|-|few
CASSLSPYNEQYF
TGTGCCAGCAGTTTAAGTCCTTACAACGAGCAGTACTTC
>TRBV28|TRBJ2-3|-|-
CASSQGRRGSTDTQYF
TGTGCCAGCAGCCAGGGGAGGAGGGGAAGCACAGATACGCAGTATTTT
>TRBV7-3|TRBJ2-2|-|-
CASSLYGRGSNTGELFF
TGTGCCAGCAGCTTATATGGACGTGGCAGCAACACCGGGGAGCTGTTTTTT
>TRBV5-1|TRBJ2-5|TRBD2|few
CASSLTGGPEETQYF
TGCGCCAGCAGCTTGACGGGAGGGCCCGAGGAGACCCAGTACTTC
>TRBV19|TRBJ2-1|TRBD1|once
CATRDRDYNEQFF
TGTGCCACCCGGGACAGGGATTACAATGAGCAGTTCTTC
>TRBV6-5|TRBJ1-2|-|few
CASSYSGTPTGYTF
TGTGCCAGCAGTTACTCCGGGACGCCTACAGGCTACACCTTC
>TRBV7-9|TRBJ2-1|-|-
CASSSPNLNEQFF
TGTGCCAGCAGCTCACCGAACCTCAATGAGCAGTTCTTC
>TRBV2|TRBJ1-6|-|-
CASSGVNSPLHF
TGTGCCAGCAGTGGGGTTAATTCACCCCTCCACTTT
>TRBV7-2|TRBJ2-2|-|-
CASSLGLVTGELFF
TGTGCCAGCAGCTTGGGGTTAGTCACCGGGGAGCTGTTTTTT
>TRBV30|TRBJ1-2|-|-
CAWGVQRGGGYTF
TGTGCCTGGGGTGTACAGAGGGGAGGTGGCTATACCTTC
>TRBV7-8|TRBJ1-5|TRBD1|few
CASSLGQGGSNQPQHF
TGTGCCAGCAGCTTAGGACAGGGTGGTAGCAATCAGCCCCAGCATTTT
>TRBV28|TRBJ2-1|-|-
CASSSAGRSYGNEQFF
TGTGCCAGCAGCTCGGCGGGACGGTCCTACGGCAATGAGCAGTTCTTC
>TRBV28|TRBJ1-4|-|-
CASSLLGEKLFF
TGTGCCAGCAGTCTCCTGGGGGAAAAACTGTTTTTT
>TRBV6-5|TRBJ1-1|-|-
CASSYSVRNTEAFF
TGTGCCAGCAGTTACTCTGTCAGAAACACTGAAGCTTTCTTT